The subject of this entry is one T cell receptor beta chain. Its antigen is as yet unknown. This entry comes from a study of cytomegalovirus exposure and HLA in healthy donors. Overall study results and limits: A missense DCLRE1C variant was associated with V- and J-gene trimming of TCR beta chains in a later analysis, and an independent cohort replicated the association.

Per germline, CDR1 MNHNY and CDR2 SVGAGI (reference sequence). V lost 0 bases, J lost 5 bases, and 2 bases stayed unmatched. CDR3 length: 15 residues. The study ran its PCR with 60 Vbeta and 13 Jbeta primers. TCRdb's copy holds only in-frame clones and misses some; the assay was immunoSEQ multiplex PCR. The sample consists of approximately 89,000 clones, over 60% of them appearing once. Sequencing input: PBMCs. This receptor was taken from a man younger than 40 in good health and CMV-seronegative. The V and J genes are TRBV6-6 and TRBJ2-1; 9 bases line up with TRBD1. The CDR3 sequence is CASSYSWTGDNEQFF. The DNA of the CDR3 is TGTGCCAGCAGTTACTCGTGGACAGGGGACAATGAGCAGTTCTTC.